This T cell receptor (beta chain) was obtained from a study of blood T cells in healthy people across ages. The CDR3 covers 13 residues. V lost 6 bases to trimming and J lost 5 bases, with 12 bases between them. Next came a second PCR, run for about 6 to 11 cycles, which used a sample-barcoded 5' primer along with a J-beta primer mix. MiXCR, applied by TCRdb to the 5' RACE reads, yields one record per CDR3 protein. The repertoire consists of 920,000 or so distinct CDR3 sequences, with under 55% occurring once and the leading ten covering over 15%. Sequencing was carried out using blood. This chain uses TRBV12-3 or TRBV12-4 with TRBJ2-3, with a weak D call TRBD2 (5 bases). The receptor's source is a woman aged 60-75 years in good health. DNA of the CDR3: TGTGCCAGCAGCTTTTTAGGACTAGATACGCAGTATTTT. As protein: CASSFLGLDTQYF.